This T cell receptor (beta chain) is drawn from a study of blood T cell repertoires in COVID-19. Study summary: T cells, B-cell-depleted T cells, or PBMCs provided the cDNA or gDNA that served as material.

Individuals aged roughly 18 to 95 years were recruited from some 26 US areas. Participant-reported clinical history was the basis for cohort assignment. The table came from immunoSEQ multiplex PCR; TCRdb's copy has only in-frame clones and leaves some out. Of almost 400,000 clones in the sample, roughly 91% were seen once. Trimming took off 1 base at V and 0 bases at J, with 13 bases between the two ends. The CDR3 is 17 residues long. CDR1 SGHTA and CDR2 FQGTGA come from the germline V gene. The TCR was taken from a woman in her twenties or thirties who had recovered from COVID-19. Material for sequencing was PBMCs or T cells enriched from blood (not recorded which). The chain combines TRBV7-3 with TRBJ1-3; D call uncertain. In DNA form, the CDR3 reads TGTGCCAGCAGCTTAAATTCGGGGATTATCTCTGGAAACACCATATATTTT. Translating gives CASSLNSGIISGNTIYF.